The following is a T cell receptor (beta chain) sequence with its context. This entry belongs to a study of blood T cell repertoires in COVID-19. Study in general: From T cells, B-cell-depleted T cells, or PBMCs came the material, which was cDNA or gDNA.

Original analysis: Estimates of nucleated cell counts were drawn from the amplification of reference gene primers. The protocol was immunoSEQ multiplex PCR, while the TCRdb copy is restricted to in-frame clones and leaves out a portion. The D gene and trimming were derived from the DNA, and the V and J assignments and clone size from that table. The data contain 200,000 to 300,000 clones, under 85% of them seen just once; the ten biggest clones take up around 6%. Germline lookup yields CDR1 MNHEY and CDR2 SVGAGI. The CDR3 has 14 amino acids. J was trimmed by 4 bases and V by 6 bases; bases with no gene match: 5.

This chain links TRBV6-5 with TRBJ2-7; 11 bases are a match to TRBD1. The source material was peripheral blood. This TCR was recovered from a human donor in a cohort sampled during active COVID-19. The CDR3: CASSLDRGPYEQYF. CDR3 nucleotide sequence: TGTGCCAGCAGCCTGGACAGGGGGCCATACGAGCAGTACTTC.